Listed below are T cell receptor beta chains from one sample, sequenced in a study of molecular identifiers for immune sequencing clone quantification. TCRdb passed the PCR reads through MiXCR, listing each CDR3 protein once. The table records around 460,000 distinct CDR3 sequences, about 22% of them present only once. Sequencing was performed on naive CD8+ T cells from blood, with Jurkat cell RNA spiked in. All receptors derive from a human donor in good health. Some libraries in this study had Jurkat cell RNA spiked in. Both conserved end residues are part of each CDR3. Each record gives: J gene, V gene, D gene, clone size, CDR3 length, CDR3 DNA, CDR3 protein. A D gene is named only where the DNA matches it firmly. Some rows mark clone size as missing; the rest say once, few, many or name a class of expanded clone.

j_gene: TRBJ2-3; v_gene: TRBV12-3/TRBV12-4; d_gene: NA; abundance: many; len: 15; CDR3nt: TGTGCCAGCAGTTTAGGGCTAACTAGCACAGATACGCAGTATTTT; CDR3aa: CASSLGLTSTDTQYF
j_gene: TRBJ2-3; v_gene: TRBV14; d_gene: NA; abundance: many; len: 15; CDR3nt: TGTGCCAGCAGCCAAGTCGCCCTTAACACAGATACGCAGTATTTT; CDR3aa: CASSQVALNTDTQYF
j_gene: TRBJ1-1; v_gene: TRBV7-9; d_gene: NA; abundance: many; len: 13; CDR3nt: TGTGCCGGAGGGGCCGGGCTGAACACTGAAGCTTTCTTT; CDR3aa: CAGGAGLNTEAFF
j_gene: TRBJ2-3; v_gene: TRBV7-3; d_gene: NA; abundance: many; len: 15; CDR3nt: TGTGCCAGCAGCTTAAGTGGTGGTGGGGCTGATACGCAGTATTTT; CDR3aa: CASSLSGGGADTQYF
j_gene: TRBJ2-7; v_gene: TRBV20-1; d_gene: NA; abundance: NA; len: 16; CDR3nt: TGCAGTGCTATGCCCCACGCAGGGGAATCTCTCTACGAGCAGTACTTC; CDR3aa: CSAMPHAGESLYEQYF
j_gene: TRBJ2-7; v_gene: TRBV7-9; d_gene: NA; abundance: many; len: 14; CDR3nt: TGTGCCAGCAGCTTAAGCCAAGCCCACTACGAGCAGTACTTC; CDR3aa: CASSLSQAHYEQYF
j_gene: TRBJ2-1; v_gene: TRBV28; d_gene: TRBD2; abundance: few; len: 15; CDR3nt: TGTGCCAGCAGTTTGACTAGCGGAGCTTTCAATGAGCAGTTCTTC; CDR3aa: CASSLTSGAFNEQFF
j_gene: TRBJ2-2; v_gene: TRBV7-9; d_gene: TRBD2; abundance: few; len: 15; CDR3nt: TGTGCCAGCAGCTTGACTAGCGAAAGGACCGGGGAGCTGTTTTTT; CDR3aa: CASSLTSERTGELFF
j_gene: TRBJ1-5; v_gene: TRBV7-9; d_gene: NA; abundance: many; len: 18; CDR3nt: TGTGCCAGCAGCTTTGGGTCCTACGGACGGGCAGACAATCAGCCCCAGCATTTT; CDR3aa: CASSFGSYGRADNQPQHF
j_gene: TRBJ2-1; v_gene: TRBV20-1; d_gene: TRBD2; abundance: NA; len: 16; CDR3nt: TGCAGTGCTAGAGATATTAGCGGGACCTCCTACAATGAGCAGTTCTTC; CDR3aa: CSARDISGTSYNEQFF
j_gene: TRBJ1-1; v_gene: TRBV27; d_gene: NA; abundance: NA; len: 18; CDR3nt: TGTGCCAGCAGTTTATCCGGAGTTTTCGGGATCATGAACACTGAAGCTTTCTTT; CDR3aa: CASSLSGVFGIMNTEAFF
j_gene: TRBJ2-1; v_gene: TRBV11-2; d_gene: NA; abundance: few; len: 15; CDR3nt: TGTGCCAGCAGCCAAACGGGACTGGCTAACAATGAGCAGTTCTTC; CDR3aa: CASSQTGLANNEQFF
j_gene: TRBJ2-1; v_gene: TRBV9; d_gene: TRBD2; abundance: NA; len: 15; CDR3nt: TGTGCCAGCAGCGTAGCGGGCGGGGGGGCGGAGGAGCAGTTCTTC; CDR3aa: CASSVAGGGAEEQFF
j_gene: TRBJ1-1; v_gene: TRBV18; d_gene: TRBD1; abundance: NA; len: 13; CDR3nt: TGTGCCAGCTTACCGGACAGGGCGACTGAAGCTTTCTTT; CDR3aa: CASLPDRATEAFF
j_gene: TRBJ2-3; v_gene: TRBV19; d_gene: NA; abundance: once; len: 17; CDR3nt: TGTGCCAGTTCTTTCCTCCCCGGGACAAGGAATGCAGATACGCAGTATTTT; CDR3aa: CASSFLPGTRNADTQYF
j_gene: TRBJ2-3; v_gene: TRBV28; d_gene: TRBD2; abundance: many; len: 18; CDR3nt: TGTGCCAGCAGTTTGGGGGGCTCTAGCGGGACGGGGACAGATACGCAGTATTTT; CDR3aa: CASSLGGSSGTGTDTQYF
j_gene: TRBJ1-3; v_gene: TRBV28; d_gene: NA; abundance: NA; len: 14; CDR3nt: TGTGCCAGCAGTTTAACACAGCTTGGAAACACCATATATTTT; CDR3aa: CASSLTQLGNTIYF
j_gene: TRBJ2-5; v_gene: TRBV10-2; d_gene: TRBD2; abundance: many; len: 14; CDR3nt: TGCGCCAGCAGGAGGACTAGCGTATATGAGACCCAGTACTTC; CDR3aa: CASRRTSVYETQYF
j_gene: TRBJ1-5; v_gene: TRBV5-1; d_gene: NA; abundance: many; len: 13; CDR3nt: TGCGCCAGCAGCTTAGATGCCTATCAGCCCCAGCATTTT; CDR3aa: CASSLDAYQPQHF
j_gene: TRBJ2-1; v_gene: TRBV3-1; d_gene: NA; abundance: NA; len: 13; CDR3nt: TGTGCCAGCAGCCGGGACTTCTACAATGAGCGGTTCTTC; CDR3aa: CASSRDFYNERFF
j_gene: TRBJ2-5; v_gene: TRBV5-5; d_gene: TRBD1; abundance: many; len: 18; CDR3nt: TGTGCCAGCAGCTTGGTTCAACAGGGGGCAGGAGGACAAGAGACCCAGTACTTC; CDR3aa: CASSLVQQGAGGQETQYF
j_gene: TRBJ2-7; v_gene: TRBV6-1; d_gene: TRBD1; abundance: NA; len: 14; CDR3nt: TGTGCCAGCAGCGAAGGGGGCTTCTCCTACGAGCAGTACTTC; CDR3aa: CASSEGGFSYEQYF
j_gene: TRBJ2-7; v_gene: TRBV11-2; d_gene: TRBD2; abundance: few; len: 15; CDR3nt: TGTGCCAGCAGCTCTCTCGCTAGCGGGAGAGACGAGCAGTACTTC; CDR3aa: CASSSLASGRDEQYF
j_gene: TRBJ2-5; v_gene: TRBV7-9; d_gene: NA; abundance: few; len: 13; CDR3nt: TGTGCCAGCAGCTTAGTGACGGAAGAGACCCAGTACTTC; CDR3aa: CASSLVTEETQYF